This passage covers 23 T cell receptor beta chains from one sample sequenced in a study of blood T cell repertoires in COVID-19. Only in-frame clones appear in the TCRdb table, and some are missing; sequencing was by immunoSEQ multiplex PCR. The sample records around 350,000 clones, approximately 86% being singletons. The material sequenced was peripheral blood. The receptors shown here come from a human donor in a cohort sampled during active COVID-19.

This sequence joins TRBV5-1 and TRBJ2-5, with a possible D match to TRBD1 (6 bases). Deletions cut 2 bases from V and 1 base from J, with 12 bases between. CDR1 and CDR2 (germline): SGHRS, YFSETQ. The CDR3 extends over 15 amino acids. CDR3 sequence (DNA): TGCGCCAGCAGCTTATACAGGGCAGCCCAAGAGACCCAGTACTTC. The encoded protein is CASSLYRAAQETQYF.

The chain uses TRBV5-1 and TRBJ2-7; D gene ambiguous. CDR1 and CDR2 (germline): SGHRS, YFSETQ. V lost 0 bases and J 0 bases, leaving 7 bases between the germline ends. CDR3 length equals 14 residues. The CDR3 nucleotides are TGCGCCAGCAGCTTGGGGCCAAACTCCTACGAGCAGTACTTC. Translation: CASSLGPNSYEQYF.

The gene calls are TRBV6-5 and TRBJ1-3; the D is unclear. V was clipped by 6 bases and J by 0 bases, with 6 bases between them. Germline values: CDR1 MNHEY, CDR2 SVGAGI. The length of the CDR3 is 13 residues. CDR3 amino acids: CASSRSSGNTIYF. For the CDR3, the DNA is TGTGCCAGCAGCCGTAGCTCTGGAAACACCATATATTTT.

The chain couples TRBV5-1 to TRBJ2-2, with 14 bases lining up with TRBD2. V gave up 4 bases and J gave up 4 bases; unmatched junction bases: 12. Germline lookup yields CDR1 SGHRS and CDR2 YFSETQ. CDR3 length equals 19 residues. In DNA form, the CDR3 reads TGCGCCAGCAGCCAAGGGACTAGCGGGAGCAGGTTGGGCACCGGGGAGCTGTTTTTT. It specifies CASSQGTSGSRLGTGELFF.

This clone was seen repeatedly, ten times or more. This sequence joins TRBV15 and TRBJ2-1, with TRBD2 matching 12 bases. Unmatched junction bases numbered 5, after V lost 4 bases and J lost 4 bases. This CDR3 has 16 amino acids. Germline V CDR1 and CDR2: LNHNV, YYDKDF (reference sequence). CDR3 sequence (DNA): TGTGCCACCAGCAAAAACCTAGCGGGAGGGTACAATGAGCAGTTCTTC. It encodes CATSKNLAGGYNEQFF.

This chain joins TRBV6-5 and TRBJ1-3; D gene ambiguous. The V gene's germline CDR1 is MNHEY and CDR2 SVGAGI. V lost 4 bases and J 0 bases, leaving 13 bases between the germline ends. This CDR3 region has 16 residues. CDR3 coding DNA: TGTGCCAGCAGTTTATCCACAGAGAGCTCTGGAAACACCATATATTTT. Translation: CASSLSTESSGNTIYF.

This chain connects TRBV15 to TRBJ2-5; no definite D call. CDR3 size: 14 residues. The germline gives CDR1 LNHNV, CDR2 YYDKDF (reference sequence). The germline V and J ends were trimmed by 1 base and 1 base, with 7 bases remaining between them. The CDR3 coding sequence is TGTGCCACCAGCAGAGGAGCCACCCAAGAGACCCAGTACTTC. Protein product: CATSRGATQETQYF. The full variable domain, in which reference TRBV15 and TRBJ2-5 provide the parts outside the CDR3, is DAMVIQNPRYQVTQFGKPVTLSCSQTLNHNVMYWYQQKSSQAPKLLFHYYDKDFNNEADTPDNFQSRRPNTSFCFLDIRSPGLGDTAMYLCATSRGATQETQYFGPGTRLLVL.

CDR3 sequence reads: CASSSPQGINGYTF. The CDR3 nucleotides are TGTGCCAGCAGTTCCCCACAGGGGATAAATGGCTACACCTTC. V gene TRBV6-5 combines with J gene TRBJ1-2; 7 bases agree with TRBD1. The germline V gene encodes CDR1 MNHEY and CDR2 SVGAGI. V lost 4 bases and J lost 6; bases outside the gene matches: 8. The CDR3 runs to 14 residues.

This clone has a single count. The V gene is TRBV3-1 (or the pseudogene TRBV3-2), the J gene TRBJ2-5; a possible D gene is TRBD1 (6 bases). Trimming removed 4 bases at V and 3 bases at J, with 18 bases between. This CDR3 is built from 16 residues. CDR1 is LGHDT, CDR2 YNNKEL, per germline (reference sequence). In DNA form, the CDR3 reads TGTGCCAGCAGCCGAGGCCTCTGGACAGAAAAAGAGACCCAGTACTTC. Translating it yields CASSRGLWTEKETQYF.

The rearrangement joins TRBV5-1 to TRBJ2-5; D call uncertain. This CDR3 spans 11 amino acids. Germline-derived CDR1 and CDR2 are SGHRS and YFSETQ. With 4 bases removed from V and 2 bases from J, the gap between germline ends came to 3 bases. CDR3 protein: CASSQQETQYF. DNA of the CDR3: TGCGCCAGCAGCCAACAAGAGACCCAGTACTTC.

The chain combines TRBV5-4 with TRBJ1-1, with D unresolved. Germline V gene lookup returns CDR1 SGHNT and CDR2 YYREEE (reference sequence). The V and J ends lost 4 bases and 8 bases respectively, with 15 bases between them. The CDR3 has 13 amino acids. CDR3 in amino acids: CASSVTISAEAFF. CDR3 nucleotides: TGTGCCAGCAGCGTGACAATCTCGGCGGAAGCTTTCTTT. Complete variable domain (other parts from reference TRBV5-4 and TRBJ1-1): ETGVTQSPTHLIKTRGQQVTLRCSSQSGHNTVSWYQQALGQGPQFIFQYYREEENGRGNFPPRFSGLQFPNYSSELNVNALELDDSALYLCASSVTISAEAFFGQGTRLTVV.

V is TRBV2 and J is TRBJ1-2; D may be TRBD1 (5 bases). Germline values: CDR1 SNHLY, CDR2 FYNNEI. CDR3 length: 15 residues. V shed 4 bases and J shed 6 bases, with 18 bases lying between them. In nucleotides, the CDR3 is TGTGCCAGCAGTGCCCGGGGCAGGGAGGTCCATGGCTACACCTTC. Its protein is CASSARGREVHGYTF.

The chain uses TRBV5-6 and TRBJ1-6; D is uncertain. This CDR3 is 16 amino acids long. Germline lookup yields CDR1 SGHDT and CDR2 YYEEEE. Deletions cut 4 bases from V and 0 bases from J, with 11 bases between. CDR3 nucleotide sequence: TGTGCCAGCAGCCGGCGGGGTAGCTCCTATAATTCACCCCTCCACTTT. Its translation: CASSRRGSSYNSPLHF.

The J gene is TRBJ2-7, the V gene TRBV18, with 9 bases identical to TRBD1. Per germline, CDR1 KGHSH and CDR2 LQKENI. J gave up 1 base and V 5 bases, and 9 bases lay outside the gene matches. This CDR3 contains 16 residues. In nucleotides, the CDR3 is TGTGCCAGCTCAGAAACCCCGGGACAGGGTTCCTACGAGCAGTACTTC. It encodes CASSETPGQGSYEQYF.

The J gene is TRBJ1-2, the V gene TRBV6-5; D perhaps matches TRBD1 (6 bases). Trimming removed 6 bases at V and 4 bases at J, with 18 bases between. CDR1 is MNHEY, CDR2 SVGAGI, per germline. The CDR3 totals 15 residues. CDR3 loop: CASSRLGAQPYGYTF. DNA of the CDR3: TGTGCCAGCAGCCGCCTGGGGGCGCAACCCTATGGCTACACCTTC.

The chain couples TRBV3-1 (or the pseudogene TRBV3-2) to TRBJ2-1, with a possible D match to TRBD2 (5 bases). Between the trimmed V and J ends, which lost 0 bases and 3 bases, there was a span of 9 bases. The CDR3 is made up of 15 amino acids. The V gene's germline CDR1 is LGHDT and CDR2 YNNKEL (reference sequence). This chain's CDR3 is CASSQDASRYNEQFF. The CDR3 DNA follows: TGTGCCAGCAGCCAAGATGCTAGCCGCTACAATGAGCAGTTCTTC.

This chain connects TRBV4-1 to TRBJ1-2; 12 nucleotides match TRBD1. Germline V gives CDR1 MGHRA, CDR2 YSYEKL. This CDR3 contains 19 residues. V lost 0 bases and J lost 6; bases outside the gene matches: 14. The CDR3 DNA reads TGCGCCAGCAGCCAAGATCCCGGGTTGACGGGACAGGGGGCCGATGGCTACACCTTC. Its protein product is CASSQDPGLTGQGADGYTF.

This chain uses TRBV7-8 with TRBJ1-3; D is possibly TRBD1 (5 bases). In germline, CDR1 is SGHVS, CDR2 FQNEAQ. Deletions cut 5 bases from V and 0 bases from J, with 14 bases between. This CDR3 comprises 16 residues. CDR3 nucleotide sequence: TGTGCCAGCAGCCTAGGGGTACAGAACTCTGGAAACACCATATATTTT. This gives the protein CASSLGVQNSGNTIYF.

The gene calls are TRBV5-6 and TRBJ1-1; D not certain. CDR3 size: 13 residues. The V and J ends lost 0 bases and 5 bases respectively, with 8 bases between them. Germline V gene data show CDR1 as SGHDT and CDR2 as YYEEEE. The CDR3 DNA follows: TGTGCCAGCAGCTTGGGACTGTTTACTGAAGCTTTCTTT. Its protein product is CASSLGLFTEAFF. The whole variable domain, filled in from reference TRBV5-6 and TRBJ1-1, reads DAGVTQSPTHLIKTRGQQVTLRCSPKSGHDTVSWYQQALGQGPQFIFQYYEEEERQRGNFPDRFSGHQFPNYSSELNVNALLLGDSALYLCASSLGLFTEAFFGQGTRLTVV.

V is TRBV11-2 and J is TRBJ2-1, with D hard to call. This CDR3 contains 15 residues. V lost 2 bases to trimming and J lost 3 bases, with 11 bases between them. The germline V gene has CDR1 SGHAT and CDR2 FQNNGV. The CDR3: CASSLSRYDYNEQFF. As DNA, the CDR3 is TGTGCCAGCAGCTTATCGAGGTACGACTACAATGAGCAGTTCTTC.

The V call is TRBV3-1 (or the pseudogene TRBV3-2), the J call TRBJ2-2; 15 positions match TRBD2. V lost 1 base and J lost 7; bases outside the gene matches: 7. Germline lookup yields CDR1 LGHDT and CDR2 YNNKEL (reference sequence). The CDR3 totals 18 residues. DNA of the CDR3: TGTGCCAGCAGCCAAGCAGGGACTAGCGGGAGGTTAATCGGGGAGCTGTTTTTT. Translating gives CASSQAGTSGRLIGELFF.

The chain links TRBV4-1 to TRBJ2-3; TRBD1 matches at 7 bases. The V gene's germline CDR1 is MGHRA and CDR2 YSYEKL. Trimming took 4 bases from V and 1 from J; bases not matched to a gene: 5. The CDR3 extends over 15 amino acids. Written as DNA, the CDR3 is TGCGCCAGCAGCCGCGGACAGGAGCGCACAGATACGCAGTATTTT. Its protein product is CASSRGQERTDTQYF.

V gene TRBV3-1 (or the pseudogene TRBV3-2) combines with J gene TRBJ2-7; D perhaps matches TRBD2 (7 bases). V dropped 0 bases and J dropped 4 bases, with 13 bases sitting between them. Per germline, CDR1 LGHDT and CDR2 YNNKEL (reference sequence). The CDR3 covers 15 residues. For the CDR3, the DNA is TGTGCCAGCAGCCAAGAGGGAGGGAGGGGGTACGAGCAGTACTTC. It translates to CASSQEGGRGYEQYF.